One sample yielded the 17 T cell receptor beta chains listed below, sequenced in a study of regulatory T cells in long-lasting Graves disease. Specified time point: newly diagnosed GD, antithyroid drugs for less than 3 months. With RNA extracted from PBMCs as input, the TCR library was made. Arm-PCR of CDR3 regions with iRepertoire HTBI primers generated TCR beta libraries. TCRdb re-called the multiplex PCR reads with MiXCR, one entry per CDR3 protein. There are roughly 410,000 distinct CDR3 sequences in the sample; approximately 16% occur only once, and over 7.5% lies in the top ten. These data also featured in a second study, about T cells in Graves' hyperthyroidism and ophthalmopathy.

The source material was peripheral blood mononuclear cells (PBMCs), sampled at new diagnosis, from a patient treated with antithyroid drugs. These receptors were obtained from a woman in her 40s with Graves disease.

This clonotype was counted at least ten times. This sequence joins TRBV20-1 and TRBJ2-1; 11 nucleotides align to TRBD2. The CDR3 spans 15 residues. Germline V lookup: CDR1 DFQATT, CDR2 SNEGSKA (reference sequence). With V trimmed by 2 bases and J by 4 bases, 4 bases remained unmatched. The CDR3 DNA reads TGCAGTGCTAGAACCGGGACTAGCGGTTACAATGAGCAGTTCTTC. This sequence encodes CSARTGTSGYNEQFF.

A remark on this clonotype: This clone may be a read error of a much larger clone one base away. The chain uses TRBV11-2 and TRBJ1-1; D ambiguous. The CDR3 spans 13 residues. Looked up from germline, CDR1 is SGHAT and CDR2 is FQNNGV. The CDR3: CASTLRILGEASF. CDR3 sequence (DNA): TGTGCCAGCACCTTACGGATACTTGGTGAAGCTTCCTTT.

This clonotype was seen repeatedly, ten times or more. The V call is TRBV27, the J call TRBJ1-6, with D possibly being TRBD1 (5 bases). CDR3 length equals 16 residues. V gave up 4 bases and J gave up 7 bases, with 17 bases separating them. Germline lookup yields CDR1 MNHEY and CDR2 SMNVEV (reference sequence). The CDR3 reads CASSSPGAGWNSPLHF. As DNA, the CDR3 is TGTGCCAGCAGTTCTCCCGGGGCAGGGTGGAATTCACCCCTCCACTTT.

V usage is TRBV20-1 and J usage is TRBJ2-1; D tentatively reads TRBD1 or TRBD2 (5 bases each). Trimming took 3 bases from V and 4 from J, leaving 7 bases between them. The CDR3 is 12 amino acids. CDR1 DFQATT and CDR2 SNEGSKA come from the germline V gene (reference sequence). The CDR3, as DNA: TGCAGTGCTAGTGGGGGATACAATGAGCAGTTCTTC. Its protein product is CSASGGYNEQFF.

This clonotype came up many times. The chain joins TRBV28 to TRBJ2-1; a possible D gene is TRBD1 (5 bases). The CDR3 consists of 14 residues. Germline V gives CDR1 MDHEN, CDR2 SYDVKM. V was cut by 10 bases and J by 0 bases, with 13 bases left in between. The CDR3 protein is CANIRQSSYNEQFF. The DNA of the CDR3 is TGTGCCAACATTCGACAGAGCTCCTACAATGAGCAGTTCTTC.

This clonotype was picked up a small number of times. V and J are TRBV9 and TRBJ2-7, with TRBD2 matching 9 bases. Trimming cost V 0 bases and J 2 bases; bases outside gene matches: 3. The CDR3 covers 15 residues. Germline CDR1 reads SGDLS; CDR2 reads YYNGEE. The CDR3 DNA follows: TGTGCCAGCAGCGTAGAGCCTAGCGGGACCTACGAGCAGTACTTC. Amino acid sequence: CASSVEPSGTYEQYF.

This clonotype has ten or more counts. The chain joins TRBV12-3 or TRBV12-4 to TRBJ2-5, with a possible D match to TRBD1 (6 bases). The CDR3 length is 16 residues. Deletions cut 3 bases from V and 4 bases from J, with 18 bases between. This CDR3 is CASSFIQDRVRETQYF. CDR3 nucleotides: TGTGCCAGCAGTTTTATCCAGGACAGAGTTCGAGAGACCCAGTACTTC.

This rearrangement joins TRBV7-9 to TRBJ2-7; 10 bases agree with TRBD2. The CDR3 is 14 residues long. The germline CDR1 and CDR2 sequences are SEHNR and FQNEAQ (reference sequence). J gave up 5 bases and V 0 bases, and 1 base lay outside the gene matches. The DNA of the CDR3 is TGTGCCAGCAGCTTAGCCCTAGCGGGGGACGAGCAGTACTTC. Translating gives CASSLALAGDEQYF.

This clonotype was recorded many times. The chain combines TRBV18 with TRBJ2-7; TRBD1 agrees at 9 bases. Losses at the gene ends were 4 bases for V and 4 bases for J; bases not matched to a gene: 8. The CDR3 is 15 amino acids. Per germline, CDR1 KGHSH and CDR2 LQKENI. This CDR3 is CASSRNRGPVYEQYF. CDR3 DNA sequence: TGTGCCAGCTCACGCAACAGGGGGCCTGTTTACGAGCAGTACTTC.

This clonotype was seen many times. This sequence joins TRBV7-2 and TRBJ1-2, with TRBD1 matching over 11 bases. With 5 bases clipped from V and 5 bases from J, the junction kept 7 bases outside the gene matches. Germline loops: CDR1 SGHTA, CDR2 FQGNSA. This CDR3 is built from 15 residues. CDR3 in DNA: TGTGCCAGCAGCACCGGGACAGGGGGGAGTTATGGCTACACCTTC. Protein sequence: CASSTGTGGSYGYTF.

The chain has TRBV27 and TRBJ2-7; 8 bases line up with TRBD2. Trimming removed 7 bases from V and 5 bases from J; junction bases left unmatched: 10. Germline V gives CDR1 MNHEY, CDR2 SMNVEV (reference sequence). The CDR3 spans 14 residues. Here the CDR3 reads CASMPGAGGHEQYF. The CDR3, as DNA: TGTGCCAGCATGCCGGGGGCGGGGGGACACGAGCAGTACTTC.

This clonotype was seen a handful of times. The chain employs TRBV19 and TRBJ2-3, with D possibly being TRBD1 (6 bases). The length of the CDR3 is 16 residues. The V gene lost 9 bases and the J gene lost 3 bases, with 22 bases spanning the gap. The germline V gene encodes CDR1 LNHDA and CDR2 SQIVND (reference sequence). The CDR3 region has the DNA TGTGCCAGCAAAGGTATTGGGGGCGATCAAACAGATACGCAGTATTTT. Its protein product is CASKGIGGDQTDTQYF.

This clonotype was counted ten times or more. The chain recombines TRBV7-8 with TRBJ2-7; TRBD1 matches 12 bases. J lost 2 bases, V lost 4 bases, and 3 bases had no gene match. Germline V gene sequence: CDR1 SGHVS, CDR2 FQNEAQ. The CDR3 spans 15 residues. The DNA of the CDR3 is TGTGCCAGCAGCTCCCGGGACAGGGGGCCCTACGAGCAGTACTTC. It translates to CASSSRDRGPYEQYF.

In this sample, this clonotype turned up many times. DNA for the CDR3: TGTGCCAGCAGCGCCCTTAGAGGGGAGAGCTCCTACAATGAGCAGTTCTTC. Its protein product is CASSALRGESSYNEQFF. The rearrangement links TRBV7-2 to TRBJ2-1; D possibly uses TRBD1 or TRBD2 (5 bases each). Germline CDR1 SGHTA, CDR2 FQGNSA. The CDR3 sequence is 17 residues long. Trimming cost V 5 bases and J 0 bases, with 17 bases left between them.

The genes are TRBV19 and TRBJ2-7; unclear D gene. Trimming removed 8 bases at V and 0 bases at J, with 17 bases between. The CDR3 has 15 amino acids. Germline CDR1 LNHDA, CDR2 SQIVND (reference sequence). The CDR3 sequence: CASGFSQESSYEQYF. The DNA of the CDR3 is TGTGCCAGTGGTTTTTCCCAGGAGAGCTCCTACGAGCAGTACTTC.

This clonotype was observed many times. The V gene is TRBV7-8, the J gene TRBJ1-1; 9 nucleotides agree with TRBD1. Germline CDR1 and CDR2: SGHVS and FQNEAQ. V lost 5 bases to trimming and J lost 3 bases; unmatched junction nucleotides: 7. The CDR3 spans 15 residues. The CDR3 loop is CASSRVRTGDTEAFF. The CDR3 nucleotides are TGTGCCAGCAGCCGTGTTCGGACAGGGGACACTGAAGCTTTCTTT.

This clonotype was counted many times. This sequence joins TRBV3-1 and TRBJ1-4; D unclear. V lost 3 bases and J 7 bases, leaving 9 bases between the germline ends. CDR3 length equals 13 residues. CDR1 is LGHDT, CDR2 YNNKEL, per germline (reference sequence). The CDR3 reads CASSQKGIEKLFF. The CDR3 bases are TGTGCCAGCAGCCAGAAAGGGATTGAAAAACTGTTTTTT.